This note documents a single T cell receptor (beta chain) sequence. Sequencing was performed with immunoSEQ multiplex PCR; in TCRdb, only in-frame clones are kept and a portion is missing. The sample includes about 300,000 clones, about 72% of them seen just once. This record comes from a study of cytotoxic CD8 clonotypes in ibrutinib-treated CLL. V lost 1 base, J lost 12 bases, and 17 bases lay in between. The germline V gene has CDR1 SGHRS and CDR2 YFSETQ. This CDR3 comprises 14 residues. The sample consisted of PBMCs, taken at disease progression, from a patient treated with ibrutinib. This receptor was taken from a human donor with chronic lymphocytic leukemia. This chain links TRBV5-1 with TRBJ2-1; possibly TRBD1 or TRBD2 for D (6 bases each). CDR3 DNA: TGCGCCAGCAGCTTGAGCCTGGGGGCGGAGGGGCAGTTCTTC. Translation gives CASSLSLGAEGQFF.